Listed below are T cell receptor beta chains from one sample, sequenced in a study of shared clonotypes between healthy human individuals. Sequencing used immunoSEQ multiplex PCR; TCRdb keeps in-frame clones, though not all of them. Of some 2.1 million clones listed, 85% to 95% are singletons. Sequencing was carried out using naive CD8+ T cells from PBMCs. The receptor set was obtained from a man between 18 and 29 years old in good health. Some clones in this sample may be carry-over from other donors' samples. The CDR3 runs from the conserved cysteine through the conserved F or W. The order of the fields is D gene, clone size, J gene, V gene, CDR3 protein, CDR3 DNA. The D gene is left open where the match is weak. Only part of the rows carry a size: once, few, many, or a class if the clone is expanded.

>.|.|TRBJ1-2|TRBV28
CASSRAGDRYGYTF
TGTGCCAGCAGTAGGGCAGGGGATCGGTATGGCTACACCTTC
>.|once|TRBJ2-3|TRBV11-2
CASRPPWGLSTDTQYF
TGTGCCAGCAGGCCTCCGTGGGGCTTGAGCACAGATACGCAGTATTTT
>.|.|TRBJ2-4|TRBV7-2
CASSQPEALLENIQYF
TGTGCCAGCAGCCAACCGGAAGCCCTCCTCGAAAACATTCAGTACTTC
>.|.|TRBJ2-3|TRBV28
CASSPRADTQYF
TGTGCCAGCAGCCCCAGGGCAGATACGCAGTATTTT
>.|.|TRBJ2-3|TRBV9
CASSVAGVSTDTQYF
TGTGCCAGCAGCGTAGCCGGGGTGAGCACAGATACGCAGTATTTT
>.|.|TRBJ2-3|TRBV5-4
CASSSGPPSTDTQYF
TGTGCCAGCAGCTCAGGACCTCCAAGCACAGATACGCAGTATTTT
>.|.|TRBJ2-7|TRBV4-1
CASSQEIERSPYEQYF
TGCGCCAGCAGCCAAGAGATCGAGCGGAGTCCCTACGAGCAGTACTTC
>.|.|TRBJ2-5|TRBV27
CASSRLRSGETQYF
TGTGCCAGCAGTAGGCTGAGGTCCGGAGAGACCCAGTACTTC
>TRBD1|.|TRBJ2-2|TRBV27
CASSLYVTGESGELFF
TGTGCCAGCAGTTTATATGTGACAGGGGAGTCCGGGGAGCTGTTTTTT
>TRBD1|.|TRBJ1-4|TRBV6-5
CASSYPGTGDEKLFF
TGTGCCAGCAGTTATCCCGGGACAGGGGACGAAAAACTGTTTTTT